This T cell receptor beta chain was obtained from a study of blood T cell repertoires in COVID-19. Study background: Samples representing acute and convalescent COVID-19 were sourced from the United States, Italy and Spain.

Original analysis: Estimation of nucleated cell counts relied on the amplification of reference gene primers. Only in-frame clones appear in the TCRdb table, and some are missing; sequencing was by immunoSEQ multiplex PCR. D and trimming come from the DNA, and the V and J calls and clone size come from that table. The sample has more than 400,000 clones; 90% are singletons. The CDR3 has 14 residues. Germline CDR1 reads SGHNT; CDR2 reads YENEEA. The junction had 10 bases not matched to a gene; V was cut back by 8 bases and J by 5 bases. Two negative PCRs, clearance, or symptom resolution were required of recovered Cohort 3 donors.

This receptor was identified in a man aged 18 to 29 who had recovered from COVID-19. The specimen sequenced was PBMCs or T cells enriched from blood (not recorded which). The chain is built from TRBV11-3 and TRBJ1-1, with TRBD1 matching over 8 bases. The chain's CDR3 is CASGTRTGLTEAFF. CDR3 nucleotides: TGTGCCAGCGGGACGCGGACAGGGTTAACTGAAGCTTTCTTT. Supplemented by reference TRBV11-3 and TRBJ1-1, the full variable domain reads EAGVVQSPRYKIIEKKQPVAFWCNPISGHNTLYWYLQNLGQGPELLIRYENEEAVDDSQLPKDRFSAERLKGVDSTLKIQPAELGDSAVYLCASGTRTGLTEAFFGQGTRLTVV.